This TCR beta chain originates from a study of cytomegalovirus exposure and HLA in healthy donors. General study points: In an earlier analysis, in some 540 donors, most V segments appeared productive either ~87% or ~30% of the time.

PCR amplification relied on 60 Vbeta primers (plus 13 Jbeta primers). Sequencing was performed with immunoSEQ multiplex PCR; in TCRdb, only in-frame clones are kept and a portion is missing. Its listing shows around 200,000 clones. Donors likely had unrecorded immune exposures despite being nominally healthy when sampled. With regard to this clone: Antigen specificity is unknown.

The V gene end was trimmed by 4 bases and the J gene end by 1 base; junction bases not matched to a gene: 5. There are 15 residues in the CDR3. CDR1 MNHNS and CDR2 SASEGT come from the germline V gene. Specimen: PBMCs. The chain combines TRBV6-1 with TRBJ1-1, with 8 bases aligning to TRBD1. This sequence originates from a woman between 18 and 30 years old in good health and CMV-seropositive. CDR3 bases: TGTGCCAGCAGTGGCTTACAGGGGGAGAACACTGAAGCTTTCTTT. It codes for CASSGLQGENTEAFF.